These 8 T cell receptor beta chains came from one sample sequenced in a study of vaccination effects on CD4 cells after COVID-19. TCRdb keeps only in-frame clones here, not all; method: immunoSEQ multiplex PCR. The data contain 20,000 to 25,000 clones, approximately 72% of them singletons. These receptors have no known antigen. Antigen-specific CD4+ T cells were first expanded with viral peptide pools by the ViraFEST assay and only then sequenced. Investigators separated out CD4+ T cells once around eleven days of culture had passed. The individual was infected with SARS-CoV-2 between March and December 2020, as confirmed by PCR. Sequencing used CD4+ T cells from PBMCs cultured with a peptide pool, obtained before COVID-19 vaccination. Receptors originate from a human donor who had a prior SARS-CoV-2 infection.

V is TRBV5-1 and J is TRBJ2-5, with 7 bases that match TRBD2. V lost 2 bases to trimming and J lost 4 bases; unmatched junction nucleotides: 5. There are 14 residues in the CDR3. Germline lookup yields CDR1 SGHRS and CDR2 YFSETQ. The chain's CDR3 is CASSLASGVETQYF. In DNA form, the CDR3 reads TGCGCCAGCAGCTTAGCTAGCGGAGTAGAGACCCAGTACTTC.

Turning to this clone: The junction departs from the called germline gene at one end, perhaps through a read error. The V and J genes are TRBV19 and TRBJ1-1; tentative D call: TRBD1 (5 bases). The CDR3 runs 13 residues. From germline, CDR1 is LNHDA and CDR2 SQIVND (reference sequence). For the CDR3, the DNA is TGTGCCAGTAGTATAGAAGGGGCAACGGCCGACGATTTT. Its protein is CASSIEGATADDF.

V is TRBV5-4 and J is TRBJ2-5, with 8 bases lining up with TRBD2. J lost 5 bases, V lost 2 bases, and 8 bases had no gene match. CDR1 and CDR2 (germline): SGHNT, YYREEE (reference sequence). The CDR3 has 15 amino acids. CDR3 DNA: TGTGCCAGCAGCTTCCGACTAGCGCTTAGGGAGACCCAGTACTTC. It encodes CASSFRLALRETQYF.

V is TRBV27 and J is TRBJ1-3; TRBD1 aligns across 7 bases. Germline assignment: CDR1 MNHEY and CDR2 SMNVEV (reference sequence). The V and J ends lost 4 bases and 4 bases, in that order; junction bases with no gene match: 1. CDR3 length: 13 amino acids. The CDR3 sequence is CASSSGGGNTIYF. For the CDR3, the DNA is TGTGCCAGCAGTTCAGGGGGAGGAAACACCATATATTTT.

The chain carries TRBV7-2 and TRBJ1-6; D is unclear. The CDR3 contains 14 residues. The germline gives CDR1 SGHTA, CDR2 FQGNSA. The ends were cut back, 5 bases at V and 4 bases at J, with 9 bases in the middle. The CDR3: CASSGMAYNSPLHF. CDR3 sequence (DNA): TGTGCCAGCAGCGGCATGGCTTATAATTCACCCCTCCACTTT.

The genes are TRBV11-2 and TRBJ2-3, with 12 bases identical to TRBD2. Germline CDR1 reads SGHAT; CDR2 reads FQNNGV. The V segment lost 5 bases and the J segment 4 bases; nucleotides outside the gene matches: 4. There are 15 residues in the CDR3. The CDR3 nucleotides read TGTGCCAGCAGCCGACTAGCGGGAGCCCCAGATACGCAGTATTTT. Translated, it gives CASSRLAGAPDTQYF. Variable domain in full (rest from reference TRBV11-2 and TRBJ2-3): EAGVAQSPRYKIIEKRQSVAFWCNPISGHATLYWYQQILGQGPKLLIQFQNNGVVDDSQLPKDRFSAERLKGVDSTLKIQPAKLEDSAVYLCASSRLAGAPDTQYFGPGTRLTVL.

The chain uses TRBV18 and TRBJ2-7, with 8 bases identical to TRBD1. The CDR3 consists of 13 residues. With 6 bases clipped from V and 6 bases from J, the junction kept 7 bases outside the gene matches. Germline loops: CDR1 KGHSH, CDR2 LQKENI. The CDR3 region is CASSPRTGSEQYF. CDR3 in DNA: TGTGCCAGCTCCCCGAGGACAGGGAGCGAGCAGTACTTC.

This clone appeared once. The CDR3 loop is CASSVGETGGQETQYF. Here the CDR3 DNA reads TGTGCCAGCAGCGTAGGGGAAACAGGGGGCCAAGAGACCCAGTACTTC. The gene calls are TRBV9 and TRBJ2-5, with 8 positions matching TRBD1. The junction had 5 bases not matched to a gene; V was cut back by 0 bases and J by 1 base. Germline CDR1 reads SGDLS; CDR2 reads YYNGEE. The CDR3 loop spans 16 amino acids.